The 10 T cell receptor beta chains listed next were all sequenced from one sample in a study of blood T cell repertoires in COVID-19. The method was immunoSEQ multiplex PCR; TCRdb's version includes in-frame clones alone and lacks a portion of them. Seen here are some 200,000 clones, 85% to 90% observed once, and the top ten hold 5% to 6.5%. Input material: peripheral blood. The receptors were gathered from a man at least 80 years old with acute or convalescent COVID-19.

V gene TRBV24-1 combines with J gene TRBJ2-6, with D hard to call. Germline-derived CDR1 and CDR2 are KGHDR and SFDVKD. The V and J ends lost 0 bases and 0 bases respectively, with 5 bases between them. The CDR3 loop spans 16 amino acids. The CDR3 DNA is TGTGCCACCAGTGATTTGGGCAGCTCTGGGGCCAACGTCCTGACTTTC. This gives the protein CATSDLGSSGANVLTF.

The V and J genes are TRBV24-1 and TRBJ2-2; no definite D call. V was trimmed by 3 bases and J by 5 bases, leaving 12 bases between them. CDR1 KGHDR and CDR2 SFDVKD come from the germline V gene. This CDR3 is built from 15 residues. In nucleotides, the CDR3 is TGTGCCACCAGTGATACTAACGGAAAAACCGGGGAGCTGTTTTTT. Its translation is CATSDTNGKTGELFF.

The chain uses TRBV3-1 (or the pseudogene TRBV3-2) and TRBJ2-1; possible D gene TRBD1, 7 bases. Germline lookup yields CDR1 LGHDT and CDR2 YNNKEL (reference sequence). V lost 0 bases to trimming and J lost 6 bases, with 15 bases between them. The CDR3 spans 16 residues. CDR3 region: CASSQDGGGRFNEQFF. The DNA for the CDR3 is TGTGCCAGCAGCCAAGATGGAGGGGGCCGCTTCAATGAGCAGTTCTTC.

This sequence joins TRBV25-1 and TRBJ1-4, with a possible D match to TRBD1 (5 bases). Trimming stripped 2 bases from V and 11 bases from J, with 15 bases between. CDR3 length: 14 residues. The germline gives CDR1 MGHDK, CDR2 SYGVNS. The CDR3 loop is CASSEAGRVEKLFF. The CDR3 bases are TGTGCCAGCAGTGAAGCTGGCAGGGTTGAGAAACTGTTTTTT. Using reference TRBV25-1 and TRBJ1-4 for the parts outside the CDR3, the full variable domain is EADIYQTPRYLVIGTGKKITLECSQTMGHDKMYWYQQDPGMELHLIHYSYGVNSTEKGDLSSESTVSRIRTEHFPLTLESARPSHTSQYLCASSEAGRVEKLFFGSGTQLSVL.

V is TRBV19 and J is TRBJ1-1; the D gene is possibly TRBD1 (6 bases). Trimming cost V 5 bases and J 1 base, with 14 bases left between them. Germline CDR1 reads LNHDA; CDR2 reads SQIVND (reference sequence). The CDR3 runs 15 residues. CDR3 residues: CASSPFPTGNTEAFF. As DNA, the CDR3 is TGTGCCAGTAGTCCTTTTCCGACAGGGAACACTGAAGCTTTCTTT.

The chain couples TRBV3-1 (or the pseudogene TRBV3-2) to TRBJ2-5, with TRBD2 as a possible D gene (5 bases). With 1 base removed from V and 1 base from J, the gap between germline ends came to 13 bases. In germline, CDR1 is LGHDT, CDR2 YNNKEL (reference sequence). The CDR3 length is 16 residues. CDR3 residues: CASSQAGIGSQETQYF. CDR3 DNA sequence: TGTGCCAGCAGCCAAGCGGGGATAGGCAGCCAAGAGACCCAGTACTTC.

This clone was found once. The CDR3 spells CASWTGVSGKLFF. DNA of the CDR3: TGTGCCAGCTGGACAGGGGTCTCCGGAAAACTGTTTTTT. This chain joins TRBV28 and TRBJ1-4; TRBD1 matches at 9 bases. V gave up 8 bases and J gave up 10 bases; unmatched junction bases: 8. This CDR3 is built from 13 residues. Germline V gene data show CDR1 as MDHEN and CDR2 as SYDVKM.

This chain joins TRBV6-5 and TRBJ2-7; 7 bases agree with TRBD1. This CDR3 region has 12 residues. J gave up 4 bases and V 7 bases, and 4 bases lay outside the gene matches. Per germline, CDR1 MNHEY and CDR2 SVGAGI. The CDR3 DNA follows: TGTGCCAGCAAAGGGGACAGTTACGAGCAGTACTTC. Its translation: CASKGDSYEQYF.

The rearrangement links TRBV30 to TRBJ1-2; TRBD1 matches at 8 bases. This CDR3 comprises 13 residues. Germline CDR1 and CDR2: GTSNPN and SVGIG (reference sequence). Germline trimming cut 1 base from V and 10 bases from J; bases unmatched to any gene: 8. The CDR3 loop is CAWSEQGGRDYTF. Here the CDR3 DNA reads TGTGCCTGGAGTGAACAGGGGGGCCGCGACTACACCTTC. Based on the CDR3 plus reference TRBV30 and TRBJ1-2, the full variable domain is SQTIHQWPATLVQPVGSPLSLECTVEGTSNPNLYWYRQAAGRGLQLLFYSVGIGQISSEVPQNLSASRPQDRQFILSSKKLLLSDSGFYLCAWSEQGGRDYTFGSGTRLTVV.

In its sample, this clone was seen a few times. The rearrangement uses TRBV4-3 and TRBJ1-1; unclear D gene. The germline V gene encodes CDR1 LGHNA and CDR2 YSLEER. The CDR3 consists of 16 residues. V shed 0 bases and J shed 4 bases, with 15 bases lying between them. The chain's CDR3 is CASSQEESSRGTEAFF. As DNA, the CDR3 is TGCGCCAGCAGCCAAGAGGAGTCGAGTCGGGGCACTGAAGCTTTCTTT.